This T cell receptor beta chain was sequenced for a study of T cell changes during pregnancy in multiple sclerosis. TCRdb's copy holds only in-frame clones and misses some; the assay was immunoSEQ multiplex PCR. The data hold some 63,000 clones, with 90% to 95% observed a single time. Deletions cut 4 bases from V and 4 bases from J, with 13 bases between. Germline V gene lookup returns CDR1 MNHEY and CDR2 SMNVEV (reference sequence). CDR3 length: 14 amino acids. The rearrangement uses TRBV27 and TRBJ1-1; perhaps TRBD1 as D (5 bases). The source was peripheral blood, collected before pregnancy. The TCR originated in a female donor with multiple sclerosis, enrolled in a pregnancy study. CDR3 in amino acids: CASSSEDTRTEAFF. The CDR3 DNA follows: TGTGCCAGCAGTTCCGAGGACACCCGCACTGAAGCTTTCTTT.